This T cell receptor (beta chain) appears in the sequencing data of a study of CD8 T cell repertoires and HIV-1 epitope variants. Study at large: Enriched T cells were co-cultured with equal autologous T cell-negative cells. Study-level findings and limits: Of nine antigen-specific beta clonotypes, five to seven appeared to cross-react with escape variants.

As regards this clone: Its antigen is unknown.

Method: immunoSEQ multiplex PCR; TCRdb's copy keeps in-frame clones and lacks some. The repertoire has 95,000 or so clones, 60% to 80% of them found once; the top ten carry 20% to 30%. Material: uncultured baseline CD8+ T cells from peripheral blood mononuclear cells (PBMCs). The source is a male donor with HIV.

CDR3 sequence (DNA): TGTGCCAGTAGTATAGTGGAAGGGGACTCACCCCTCCACTTT. Translated: CASSIVEGDSPLHF. The chain links TRBV19 to TRBJ1-6, with D perhaps matching TRBD1 (5 bases). CDR1 and CDR2 (germline): LNHDA, SQIVND (reference sequence). V lost 1 base and J 10 bases, leaving 11 bases between the germline ends. This CDR3 comprises 14 residues.